This T cell receptor (beta chain) comes out of a study of memory CD4+ T cells and cytomegalovirus serostatus. Study as a whole: Donors were healthy Belgian adults, 10 or so CMV seropositive and about two dozen seronegative. Study results and caveats: The CMV-associated TCR signature appears largely within the CD4+ memory repertoire.

Single viable CD3+CD4+CD8-CD45RO+ cells were sorted as the memory CD4+ T cells. CMV serostatus came from serum IgG against pp150, pp28, p38, p52. Per the original methods: Out-of-frame sequences were removed, leaving roughly 2.1 million distinct TCRbeta sequences. Profiling relied on immunoSEQ multiplex PCR, and the TCRdb table lists in-frame clones only, not all of them. V and J calls and clone size are given by that table; D and trimming were obtained from the DNA. The profile shows tens of thousands of clones, roughly 80% of them singletons. As concerns this clone: Its antigen is not identified.

J gave up 7 bases and V 5 bases, and 9 bases lay outside the gene matches. The germline CDR1 and CDR2 sequences are SEHNR and FQNEAQ (reference sequence). The CDR3 length is 15 residues. The specimen was memory CD4+ T cells from blood. This chain uses TRBV7-9 with TRBJ2-1, with TRBD2 matching over 9 bases. The origin of this receptor is an adult in good health and CMV-seronegative. Some clones in this sample may be carry-over from other donors' samples. The CDR3 is CASSSKAGGLNEQFF. The CDR3 nucleotides read TGTGCCAGCAGCAGTAAGGCGGGGGGGTTGAATGAGCAGTTCTTC.